The source of this T cell receptor beta chain is a study of Ad26.COV2.S vaccination and SARS-CoV-2 variants. The treatment here: around 19 received Ad26.COV2.S at low or high dose, single or two shots; five or six received placebo; per-sample allocation not given. Each sample was drawn 63 days after the first injection (of vaccine or placebo). CDR1 is SGHAT, CDR2 FQNNGV, per germline. The V end was cut by 5 bases, the J end by 5 bases, with 7 bases between. The CDR3 has 12 amino acids. Sequencing used immunoSEQ multiplex PCR; TCRdb keeps in-frame clones, though not all of them. This sample has hundreds of thousands of clones, with 70% to 90% found just once.

The sequencing used peripheral blood, collected in a trial of Ad26.COV2.S vaccine versus placebo. The chain uses TRBV11-2 and TRBJ2-1; D is undetermined. The clonotype originates from a person between 18 and 65 years old who received the Ad26.COV2.S COVID-19 vaccine or a placebo. The CDR3 nucleotides are TGTGCCAGCAGCGACAATAACAATGAGCAGTTCTTC. As protein: CASSDNNNEQFF.